This T cell receptor beta chain was sequenced during a study of blood T cell repertoires in COVID-19. Study as a whole: The United States, Italy and Spain provided the acute and convalescent COVID-19 samples. PBMCs, B-cell-depleted T cells, or T cells provided the cDNA or gDNA that made up the material.

Germline V lookup: CDR1 SQVTM, CDR2 ANQGSEA. Trimming removed 2 bases at V and 4 bases at J, with 10 bases between. This CDR3 contains 13 residues. Profiled with immunoSEQ multiplex PCR; TCRdb holds only in-frame clones, not every one. This table has 180,000 or so clones, 80% to 90% appearing once. The specimen was peripheral blood. The receptor was derived from a man in his 60s with acute or convalescent COVID-19. This chain connects TRBV29-1 to TRBJ2-3, with D perhaps matching TRBD2 (5 bases). In DNA, the CDR3 is TGCAGCGTTGAATGGGGAGACGCAGATACGCAGTATTTT. Amino acid sequence: CSVEWGDADTQYF.